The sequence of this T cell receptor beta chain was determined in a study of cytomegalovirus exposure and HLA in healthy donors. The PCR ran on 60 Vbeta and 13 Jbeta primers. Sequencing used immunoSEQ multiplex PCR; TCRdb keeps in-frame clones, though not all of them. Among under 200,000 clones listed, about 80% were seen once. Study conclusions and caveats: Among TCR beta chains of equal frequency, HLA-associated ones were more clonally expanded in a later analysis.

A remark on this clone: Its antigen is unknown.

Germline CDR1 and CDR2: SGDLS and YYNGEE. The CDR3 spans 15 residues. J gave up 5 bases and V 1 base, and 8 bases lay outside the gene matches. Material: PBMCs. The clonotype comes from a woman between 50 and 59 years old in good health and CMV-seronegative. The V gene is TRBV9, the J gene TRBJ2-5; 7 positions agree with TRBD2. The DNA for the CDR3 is TGTGCCAGCAGCGTAATCGGCGGGAGCGGGGAGACCCAGTACTTC. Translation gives CASSVIGGSGETQYF.